Listed below are T cell receptor beta chains from one sample, sequenced in a study of blood T cell repertoires in COVID-19. Sequencing used immunoSEQ multiplex PCR; TCRdb keeps in-frame clones, though not all of them. The sample shows about 180,000 clones, about 85% of them seen only once. Sequencing was done on a sample of PBMCs or T cells enriched from blood (not recorded which). All receptors come from a man aged 35 to 55 who had recovered from COVID-19. The CDR3 runs from the conserved cysteine through the conserved F or W. The D gene is left open where the match is weak. Part of the rows lack a size; the others show once, few, many or a class for expanded clones.

V	J	D	size	CDR3	DNA
TRBV12-3/TRBV12-4	TRBJ2-7	-	-	CASSSGPGQYF	TGTGCCAGCAGTTCTGGGCCTGGCCAGTACTTC
TRBV5-1	TRBJ1-2	TRBD1	-	CASSLTGDNYGYTF	TGCGCCAGCAGCTTGACAGGGGATAACTATGGCTACACCTTC
TRBV29-1	TRBJ2-1	TRBD1	-	CSVHTGAGEQFF	TGCAGCGTCCATACAGGGGCGGGCGAGCAGTTCTTC
TRBV5-8	TRBJ1-5	-	-	CASSYDRNQPQHF	TGTGCCAGCAGCTATGACAGGAATCAGCCCCAGCATTTT
TRBV24-1	TRBJ1-5	-	-	CATSEGSNQPQHF	TGTGCCACCTCGGAGGGGAGCAATCAGCCCCAGCATTTT
TRBV28	TRBJ1-1	-	once	CASSLAWQGRTEAFF	TGTGCCAGCAGTTTAGCGTGGCAGGGTAGGACTGAAGCTTTCTTT
TRBV9	TRBJ2-1	-	-	CASNQDAVSYNEQFF	TGTGCCAGCAACCAAGATGCGGTGTCCTACAATGAGCAGTTCTTC
TRBV2	TRBJ1-2	-	-	CASRGSEANYGYTF	TGTGCCAGCAGGGGCTCCGAAGCTAACTATGGCTACACCTTC
TRBV7-3	TRBJ1-1	TRBD1	-	CASSLTPGTDTEAFF	TGTGCCAGCAGCTTAACGCCGGGGACAGACACTGAAGCTTTCTTT
TRBV6-6	TRBJ1-2	-	-	CASRLDGGYGYTF	TGTGCCAGCAGACTCGACGGGGGCTATGGCTACACCTTC
TRBV6-5	TRBJ1-3	TRBD1	-	CATQGQAGNTIYF	TGTGCCACCCAAGGACAGGCCGGAAACACCATATATTTT
TRBV9	TRBJ2-1	TRBD1	-	CASSVGRGPYNEQFF	TGTGCCAGCAGCGTCGGCAGGGGGCCCTACAATGAGCAGTTCTTC
TRBV7-6	TRBJ2-5	TRBD2	-	CASTPVGGETQYF	TGTGCCAGCACCCCTGTGGGGGGGGAGACCCAGTACTTC
TRBV24-1	TRBJ2-5	TRBD2	-	CATSDMGLAGGPETQYF	TGTGCCACCAGTGATATGGGACTAGCGGGGGGGCCGGAGACCCAGTACTTC
TRBV13	TRBJ1-4	TRBD1	-	CASSHGTATNEKLFF	TGTGCCAGCAGCCACGGGACAGCAACTAATGAAAAACTGTTTTTT
TRBV7-8	TRBJ2-3	TRBD1	-	CASSFGSGGADTQYF	TGTGCCAGCAGCTTCGGGTCAGGGGGCGCGGATACGCAGTATTTT
TRBV4-1	TRBJ2-3	TRBD1	-	CASSLDGTGGVIDTQYF	TGCGCCAGCAGCCTAGACGGGACAGGGGGCGTTATAGATACGCAGTATTTT
TRBV9	TRBJ1-5	-	-	CASSVEGDQPQHF	TGTGCCAGCAGCGTAGAAGGGGATCAGCCCCAGCATTTT
TRBV7-9	TRBJ1-2	-	-	CASSLAGGQHGYTF	TGTGCCAGCAGCTTAGCCGGGGGGCAGCATGGCTACACCTTC
TRBV3-1/TRBV3-2	TRBJ1-5	TRBD1	-	CASSPDRGGRTQHF	TGTGCCAGCAGTCCGGACAGGGGTGGTCGGACCCAGCATTTT
TRBV19	TRBJ1-5	-	-	CASRVTVYSNQPQHF	TGTGCCAGTAGGGTAACAGTTTATAGCAATCAGCCCCAGCATTTT
TRBV30	TRBJ2-7	-	-	CAWGWSSYEQYF	TGTGCGTGGGGGTGGAGCTCCTACGAGCAGTACTTC
TRBV28	TRBJ2-1	-	-	CASSFPGGPPANEQFF	TGTGCCAGCAGTTTCCCCGGAGGGCCGCCGGCCAATGAGCAGTTCTTC
TRBV7-9	TRBJ2-7	-	-	CASTSTGYEQYF	TGTGCCAGCACCTCAACCGGCTACGAGCAGTACTTC
TRBV6-5	TRBJ2-7	TRBD2	-	CASSQPGLAYEQYF	TGTGCCAGCAGTCAACCGGGACTAGCCTACGAGCAGTACTTC
TRBV19	TRBJ1-2	-	-	CASSNRELNYGYTF	TGTGCCAGTAGTAACAGAGAGCTTAACTATGGCTACACCTTC
TRBV7-9	TRBJ1-6	-	once	CASSSAETNSPLHF	TGTGCCAGCAGCTCGGCGGAAACTAATTCACCCCTCCACTTT
TRBV7-9	TRBJ1-5	TRBD1	-	CASSLYGRDRASVGCPQHF	TGTGCCAGCAGCCTATACGGCCGGGACAGGGCTTCTGTCGGCTGTCCCCAGCATTTT
TRBV3-1/TRBV3-2	TRBJ2-3	-	-	CASSRTPEYTQYF	TGTGCCAGCAGCCGAACCCCGGAGTACACGCAGTATTTT
TRBV19	TRBJ1-1	-	-	CASSIGGNTEAFF	TGTGCCAGTAGTATCGGCGGGAACACTGAAGCTTTCTTT
TRBV5-1	TRBJ2-5	-	few	CASKPHARDTGETQYF	TGCGCCAGCAAGCCCCACGCCCGGGACACCGGGGAGACCCAGTACTTC
TRBV27	TRBJ1-2	TRBD1	-	CASSLSGQGVLGGYTF	TGTGCCAGCAGTTTATCGGGACAGGGGGTTTTGGGTGGCTACACCTTC
TRBV27	TRBJ2-1	TRBD2	-	CASSLLTAGRPNEQFF	TGTGCCAGCAGTTTATTGACAGCGGGACGCCCCAATGAGCAGTTCTTC
TRBV27	TRBJ2-1	TRBD1	few	CASSLRGTGGVNEQFF	TGTGCCAGCAGTTTACGGGGGACAGGGGGGGTCAATGAGCAGTTCTTC
TRBV14	TRBJ1-2	-	once	CASSQLTGGEGYTF	TGTGCCAGCAGCCAACTTACGGGGGGCGAAGGCTACACCTTC
TRBV9	TRBJ1-1	-	-	CASSVDGWGETEAFF	TGTGCCAGCAGCGTAGACGGGTGGGGGGAAACTGAAGCTTTCTTT
TRBV6-5	TRBJ1-5	-	-	CASSLLRGQPQHF	TGTGCCAGCAGTCTACTTCGAGGTCAGCCCCAGCATTTT
TRBV12-5	TRBJ1-2	-	-	CASATREYGYTF	TGTGCTAGTGCCACGAGGGAGTATGGCTACACCTTC
TRBV5-1	TRBJ2-7	TRBD1	-	CASKSGQGPLYEQYF	TGCGCCAGCAAGTCGGGACAGGGGCCACTGTACGAGCAGTACTTC
TRBV29-1	TRBJ2-7	TRBD1	once	CSVEPPPGQGIAGEQYF	TGCAGCGTTGAGCCCCCCCCGGGACAGGGAATCGCAGGAGAGCAGTACTTC
TRBV11-3	TRBJ2-1	-	-	CASSLGRGLNEQFF	TGTGCCAGCAGCTTAGGGCGGGGGCTCAATGAGCAGTTCTTC
TRBV11-3	TRBJ2-1	TRBD2	few	CASSFMGGTEFF	TGTGCCAGCAGCTTCATGGGGGGGACCGAGTTCTTC
TRBV5-5	TRBJ2-3	TRBD1	-	CASSLATGGPTDTQYF	TGTGCCAGCAGCTTGGCCACAGGGGGGCCGACAGATACGCAGTATTTT
TRBV28	TRBJ2-3	TRBD2	-	CASSPWTSGTGDTQYF	TGTGCCAGCAGCCCCTGGACTAGCGGGACCGGGGATACGCAGTATTTT
TRBV6-5	TRBJ1-4	TRBD1	few	CASSLGTVNEKLFF	TGTGCCAGCAGTCTCGGGACAGTAAATGAAAAACTGTTTTTT
TRBV30	TRBJ2-5	-	few	CAWRGETQYF	TGTGCCTGGAGGGGCGAGACCCAGTACTTC
TRBV4-1	TRBJ1-1	TRBD1	-	CASSPTGGYTEAFF	TGCGCCAGCAGCCCGACAGGGGGTTACACTGAAGCTTTCTTT
TRBV5-1	TRBJ1-1	TRBD1	-	CASSPGQGAFF	TGCGCCAGCAGCCCCGGACAGGGGGCTTTCTTT
TRBV7-3	TRBJ1-2	TRBD1	-	CASSSDRGIGYTF	TGTGCCAGCAGCTCGGACAGGGGTATTGGCTACACCTTC
TRBV13	TRBJ1-2	TRBD1	-	CASSFGRGNYGYTF	TGTGCCAGCAGCTTTGGCAGGGGGAACTATGGCTACACCTTC
TRBV5-1	TRBJ2-3	-	-	CASSLGLEQGDTQYF	TGCGCCAGCAGCTTGGGGTTAGAACAGGGAGATACGCAGTATTTT
TRBV6-1	TRBJ2-7	-	-	CASSEGTVYEQYF	TGTGCCAGCAGTGAAGGGACAGTTTACGAGCAGTACTTC